Below are 5 T cell receptor beta chains sequenced from a single sample in a study of shared clonotypes between healthy human individuals. Clones were read by immunoSEQ multiplex PCR, and TCRdb kept only the in-frame ones, dropping some. The sample shows 600,000 to 750,000 clones, roughly 78% of them seen only once. Sequenced sample: memory CD4+ T cells sorted from blood. Stated subset: CD45RA-negative fraction. The receptors shown here come from a woman aged 25 to 45 in good health.

This sequence joins TRBV7-2 and TRBJ2-3, with 7 bases matching TRBD2. Germline loops: CDR1 SGHTA, CDR2 FQGNSA. V lost 3 bases, J lost 7 bases, and 7 bases stayed unmatched. The CDR3 is 14 amino acids. In DNA, the CDR3 is TGTGCCAGCAGCTTTGCGGGAGTGGGAAATACGCAGTATTTT. Protein product: CASSFAGVGNTQYF.

This clone was detected a few times. The chain links TRBV9 to TRBJ1-1; 8 bases are a match to TRBD1. The CDR3 contains 14 residues. The V gene end was trimmed by 4 bases and the J gene end by 2 bases; junction bases not matched to a gene: 4. The germline gives CDR1 SGDLS, CDR2 YYNGEE. The CDR3 region is CASSLGTGNTEAFF. CDR3 sequence (DNA): TGTGCCAGCAGCCTAGGGACAGGAAACACTGAAGCTTTCTTT.

This rearrangement joins TRBV6-5 to TRBJ1-2; the D gene is possibly TRBD1 (5 bases). The germline gives CDR1 MNHEY, CDR2 SVGAGI. The CDR3 is made up of 15 amino acids. Trimming stripped 6 bases from V and 1 base from J, with 15 bases between. The CDR3: CASSPRADSNYGYTF. In DNA, the CDR3 is TGTGCCAGCAGCCCCAGGGCCGACAGTAACTATGGCTACACCTTC.

This chain connects TRBV27 to TRBJ1-1; TRBD1 matches at 7 bases. V gave up 3 bases and J gave up 5 bases; unmatched junction bases: 9. Looked up from germline, CDR1 is MNHEY and CDR2 is SMNVEV (reference sequence). The CDR3 sequence is 15 residues long. The CDR3 loop reads CASSFRSQGNTEAFF. The CDR3 bases are TGTGCCAGCAGTTTCAGATCACAGGGGAATACTGAAGCTTTCTTT.

The chain carries TRBV6-1 and TRBJ2-7, with 8 bases identical to TRBD2. Looked up from germline, CDR1 is MNHNS and CDR2 is SASEGT. The CDR3 spans 14 residues. After removal of 4 bases from V and 3 bases from J, the junction contained 5 bases not matched to a gene. The CDR3 loop reads CASSATSVLYEQYF. The CDR3 DNA follows: TGTGCCAGCAGTGCGACTAGCGTCCTCTACGAGCAGTACTTC.